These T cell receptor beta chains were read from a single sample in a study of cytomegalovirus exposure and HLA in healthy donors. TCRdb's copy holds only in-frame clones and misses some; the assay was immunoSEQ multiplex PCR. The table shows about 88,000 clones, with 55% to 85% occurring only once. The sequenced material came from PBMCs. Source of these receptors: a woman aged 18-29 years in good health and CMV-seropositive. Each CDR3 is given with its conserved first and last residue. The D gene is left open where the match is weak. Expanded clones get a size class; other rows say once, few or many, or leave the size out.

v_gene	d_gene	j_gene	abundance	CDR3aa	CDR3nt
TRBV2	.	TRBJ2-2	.	CASSEARAGELFF	TGTGCCAGCAGTGAAGCGCGGGCCGGGGAGCTGTTTTTT
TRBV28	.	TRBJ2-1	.	CASSPDYEQFF	TGTGCCAGCAGCCCCGACTATGAGCAGTTCTTC
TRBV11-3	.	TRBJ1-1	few	CASSLGGGTNTEAFF	TGTGCCAGCAGCTTAGGGGGAGGAACGAACACTGAAGCTTTCTTT
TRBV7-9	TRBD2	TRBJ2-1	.	CASSSLAGALQEQFF	TGTGCCAGCAGCTCTCTAGCGGGAGCTCTACAAGAGCAGTTCTTC
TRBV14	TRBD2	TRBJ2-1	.	CASRGRLAGFHEQFF	TGTGCCAGCAGGGGGCGACTAGCGGGATTCCATGAGCAGTTCTTC
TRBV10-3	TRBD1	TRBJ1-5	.	CAISWDRGQPQHF	TGTGCCATCAGTTGGGACAGAGGTCAGCCCCAGCATTTT
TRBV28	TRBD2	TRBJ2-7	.	CASSIRTSGGTYEQYF	TGTGCCAGCAGTATACGGACTAGCGGAGGCACCTACGAGCAGTACTTC
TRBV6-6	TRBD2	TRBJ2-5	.	CASNLAGGIETQYF	TGTGCCAGCAACCTAGCGGGGGGGATTGAGACCCAGTACTTC
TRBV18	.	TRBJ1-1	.	CASSHGHPNTEAFF	TGTGCCAGCTCACACGGACACCCGAACACTGAAGCTTTCTTT
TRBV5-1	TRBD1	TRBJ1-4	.	CASSSTTGETEKLFF	TGCGCCAGCAGCTCGACGACAGGGGAAACTGAAAAACTGTTTTTT
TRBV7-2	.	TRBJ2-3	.	CASSLGQGTGTQYF	TGTGCCAGCAGCTTAGGGCAGGGCACAGGTACGCAGTATTTT
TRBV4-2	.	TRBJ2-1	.	CASSQVLYNEQFF	TGTGCCAGCAGCCAAGTACTATACAATGAGCAGTTCTTC
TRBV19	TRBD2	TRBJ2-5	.	CASSTLPGLQIQETQYF	TGTGCCAGTAGTACTCTTCCGGGACTACAAATACAAGAGACCCAGTACTTC
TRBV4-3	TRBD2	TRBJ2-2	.	CASSQESTTSGGAAGELFF	TGCGCCAGCAGCCAAGAGTCGACCACTAGCGGGGGGGCGGCCGGGGAGCTGTTTTTT
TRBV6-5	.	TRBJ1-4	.	CASRPRGGNEKLFF	TGTGCCAGCAGGCCACGGGGGGGGAATGAAAAACTGTTTTTT
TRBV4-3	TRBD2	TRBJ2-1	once	CASSLLMTSGGEQFF	TGCGCCAGCAGCCTTCTTATGACTAGCGGGGGGGAGCAGTTCTTC
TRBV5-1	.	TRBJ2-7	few	CASSSGAPSYEQYF	TGCGCCAGCAGTTCAGGGGCTCCATCCTACGAGCAGTACTTC
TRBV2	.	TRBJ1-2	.	CASSREFGYTF	TGTGCCAGCAGTCGTGAGTTTGGCTACACCTTC
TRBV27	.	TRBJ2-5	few	CASSSPRGAIKTQYF	TGTGCCAGCTCATCTCCCAGAGGAGCAATAAAGACCCAGTACTTC
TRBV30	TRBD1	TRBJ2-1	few	CAWSQGDNEQFF	TGTGCCTGGAGTCAGGGGGACAATGAGCAGTTCTTC
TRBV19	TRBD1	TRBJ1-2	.	CASSMGQGAEGYTF	TGTGCCAGTAGTATGGGACAGGGGGCTGAGGGCTACACCTTC
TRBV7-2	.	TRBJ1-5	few	CASSLATSQPQHF	TGTGCCAGCAGCTTAGCCACCAGTCAGCCCCAGCATTTT
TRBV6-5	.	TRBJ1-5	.	CASGQNSNQPQHF	TGTGCCAGCGGACAGAATAGCAATCAGCCCCAGCATTTT
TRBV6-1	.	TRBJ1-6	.	CASSERRTGQGSPLHF	TGTGCCAGCAGTGAACGAAGAACAGGGCAGGGTTCACCCCTCCACTTT
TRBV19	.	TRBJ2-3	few	CASSIGGAGDTQYF	TGTGCCAGTAGTATAGGTGGGGCCGGAGATACGCAGTATTTT
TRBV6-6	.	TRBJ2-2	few	CASSPTRELFF	TGTGCCAGCAGTCCTACCCGGGAGCTGTTTTTT
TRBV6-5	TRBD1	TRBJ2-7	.	CASSYSPPGQVNEQYF	TGTGCCAGCAGTTACTCTCCCCCGGGACAGGTGAACGAGCAGTACTTC
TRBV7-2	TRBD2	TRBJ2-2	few	CASRLSGSNAGELFF	TGTGCCAGCAGATTAAGCGGGAGTAACGCCGGGGAGCTGTTTTTT
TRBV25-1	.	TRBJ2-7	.	CASSELPGIPYEQYF	TGTGCCAGCAGTGAATTACCGGGTATACCCTACGAGCAGTACTTC
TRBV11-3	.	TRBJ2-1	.	CASSFTSSNEQFF	TGTGCCAGCAGCTTTACTAGCAGCAATGAGCAGTTCTTC
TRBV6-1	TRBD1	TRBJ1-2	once	CASSEYAGGIANYGYTF	TGTGCCAGCAGTGAATATGCAGGGGGGATAGCTAACTATGGCTACACCTTC
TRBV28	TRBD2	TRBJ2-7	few	CASSPPAGAASEQYF	TGTGCCAGCAGTCCCCCAGCGGGAGCGGCGTCCGAGCAGTACTTC
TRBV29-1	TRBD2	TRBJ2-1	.	CSVEVRLAVYNEQFF	TGCAGCGTTGAAGTGAGACTAGCGGTTTACAATGAGCAGTTCTTC
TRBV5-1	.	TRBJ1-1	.	CASSLTPTGYEAFF	TGCGCCAGCAGCCTAACCCCTACAGGGTACGAAGCTTTCTTT
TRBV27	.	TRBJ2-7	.	CASSPRVGSEQYF	TGTGCCAGCAGTCCCAGGGTAGGGTCCGAGCAGTACTTC
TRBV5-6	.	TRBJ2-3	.	CASSWPFERSSTDTQYF	TGTGCCAGCAGCTGGCCCTTCGAGCGCTCTAGCACAGATACGCAGTATTTT
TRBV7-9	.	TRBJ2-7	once	CASSFAPSSYEQYF	TGTGCCAGCAGCTTCGCACCCAGCTCCTACGAGCAGTACTTC
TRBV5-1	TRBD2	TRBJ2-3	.	CASSRVLAGRSTDTQYF	TGCGCCAGCAGCCGCGTCCTAGCGGGGAGGAGCACAGATACGCAGTATTTT
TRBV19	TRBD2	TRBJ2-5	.	CASGKTSGGTQYF	TGTGCCAGTGGCAAGACTAGCGGAGGGACCCAGTACTTC